This is a list of T cell receptor beta chains from one sample in a study of neurological immune-mediated disorders. Via MiXCR, TCRdb re-called the 5' RACE reads, giving one row per CDR3 protein. The table shows under 85,000 distinct CDR3 sequences, with 10% occurring only once. The sequencing sample was made of PBMCs. Source of these receptors: a man between 40 and 49 years old in good health. Both conserved end residues are part of each CDR3. Each record gives: D gene, V gene, J gene, clone size, CDR3 DNA, CDR3 protein. A D gene is named only where the DNA matches it firmly. Some rows have no size entry. The others give once, few or many, or a class for an expanded clone.

TRBD2	TRBV7-9	TRBJ2-3	.	TGTGCCAGCAGCCCTACTAGCGGGAGGGCCACGCAAGATACGCAGTATTTT	CASSPTSGRATQDTQYF
.	TRBV7-2	TRBJ1-3	many	TGTGCCAGCAGCTTACGGGCCCGCGAAAACACCATATATTTT	CASSLRARENTIYF
.	TRBV25-1	TRBJ2-1	many	TGTGCCAGCAGTGGCCCATCGGGGGATGAGCAGTTCTTC	CASSGPSGDEQFF
.	TRBV9	TRBJ2-3	many	TGTGCCAGCAGCGTAGGGGGCACAGATACGCAGTATTTT	CASSVGGTDTQYF
TRBD2	TRBV10-3	TRBJ2-7	many	TGTGCCATCAGTGAGCCCGGGACTAGCGATAATAATCGGGACTTC	CAISEPGTSDNNRDF
.	TRBV10-3	TRBJ2-7	many	TGTGCCATCAGTGATAGGACAGCCTACGAGCAGTACTTC	CAISDRTAYEQYF
.	TRBV5-1	TRBJ1-2	many	TGCGCCAGCAGCCAAACAGGGAATCCTAACTATGGCTACACCTTC	CASSQTGNPNYGYTF
.	TRBV5-1	TRBJ2-3	many	TGCGCCAGCAGCTTGGGGCAGAGCACAGATACGCAGTATTTT	CASSLGQSTDTQYF
.	TRBV12-3/TRBV12-4	TRBJ2-1	.	TGTGCCAGCATCATGGGGGTGGGGAGTCCCTGCAATGAGCAGTTCTTC	CASIMGVGSPCNEQFF
.	TRBV29-1	TRBJ2-2	few	TGCAGCGTTGGGGGGAGTCGGCACGGGGAGCTGTTTTTT	CSVGGSRHGELFF
.	TRBV18	TRBJ2-5	many	TGTGCCAGCTCACCATTCACCGGGGATTTACAAGAGACCCAGTACTTC	CASSPFTGDLQETQYF
.	TRBV5-1	TRBJ1-2	many	TGCGCCAGCAGTTCGACAGACCACTATGGCTACACCTTC	CASSSTDHYGYTF
.	TRBV7-2	TRBJ2-5	many	TGTGCCAGCAGCTCGGGACATGAGACCCAGTACTTC	CASSSGHETQYF
.	TRBV12-3/TRBV12-4	TRBJ2-2	many	TGTGCCAGCAGTCCAGTCCCGGTCACCGCGAACACCGGGGAGCTGTTTTTT	CASSPVPVTANTGELFF
TRBD2	TRBV11-2	TRBJ2-1	many	TGTGCCAGCAGCCCCCGCCCTAGCGGGGACCCTGAGCAGTTCTTC	CASSPRPSGDPEQFF
.	TRBV20-1	TRBJ2-2	many	TGCAGTGCGGTAGACCGTCTCATGAACACCGGGGAGCTGTTTTTT	CSAVDRLMNTGELFF
TRBD2	TRBV5-1	TRBJ2-1	few	TGCGCCAGCACGACGGGACTAGCGGGCAATGAGCAGTTCTTC	CASTTGLAGNEQFF
.	TRBV29-1	TRBJ2-1	once	TGTAGCGTGGGGGAGGTCACCTACAATGAGCAGTTCTTC	CSVGEVTYNEQFF
TRBD2	TRBV7-3	TRBJ2-1	.	TGTGCCAGCAGCCCAGGACTAGCGATGAACAATGAGCAGTTCTTC	CASSPGLAMNNEQFF
TRBD1	TRBV7-8	TRBJ1-2	many	TGTGCCAGCAGCTTCGGGGCCGGGACAGGGGGATATGGCTACACCTTC	CASSFGAGTGGYGYTF
.	TRBV2	TRBJ1-6	many	TGTGCCAGCAGTGAAGGGAGCTCGACCCTCCACTTT	CASSEGSSTLHF
.	TRBV5-1	TRBJ2-7	many	TGCGCCAGCAGCTTGGGAGGGGTTCTCGAGCAGTACTTC	CASSLGGVLEQYF
TRBD2	TRBV5-1	TRBJ2-2	.	TGCGCCAGCAGCTTGGCCGAATTAGCGGGAACCCTACTAATGAACACCGGGGAGCTGTTTTTT	CASSLAELAGTLLMNTGELFF
TRBD1	TRBV20-1	TRBJ1-1	many	TGCAGTGCCAGACAGGGGAACACTGAAGCTTTCTTT	CSARQGNTEAFF
.	TRBV20-1	TRBJ2-7	many	TGCAGTGCTAGAGAGGCTGGCAGGTCAAGCTACGAGCAGTACTTC	CSAREAGRSSYEQYF
TRBD1	TRBV5-1	TRBJ2-7	many	TGCGCCAGCAGGGACAGGGAAGGCGAGCAGTACTTC	CASRDREGEQYF
.	TRBV9	TRBJ2-1	many	TGTGCCAGCGGTATACCCGGGGCGGGGTCGGATGAGCAGTTCTTC	CASGIPGAGSDEQFF
TRBD1	TRBV9	TRBJ2-2	many	TGTGCCAGCAGCGTTCCGTCAGGGGGCATCACCGGGGAGCTGTTTTTT	CASSVPSGGITGELFF
.	TRBV5-1	TRBJ1-1	many	TGCGCCAGCAGTTGGATGTCGGACACTGAAGCTTTCTTT	CASSWMSDTEAFF
TRBD2	TRBV27	TRBJ2-7	many	TGTGCCAGCAGTTCTACTAGCGGGAGAACCGAGCAGTACTTC	CASSSTSGRTEQYF
TRBD1	TRBV7-9	TRBJ2-1	many	TGTGCCAGCAGCTTACTGCAGGGGGCCTTCAATGAGCAGTTCTTC	CASSLLQGAFNEQFF
TRBD2	TRBV5-1	TRBJ2-1	.	TGCACCAACAGCCCTTCGACTAGCGGGGGGGATGAGCAGTTCTTC	CTNSPSTSGGDEQFF